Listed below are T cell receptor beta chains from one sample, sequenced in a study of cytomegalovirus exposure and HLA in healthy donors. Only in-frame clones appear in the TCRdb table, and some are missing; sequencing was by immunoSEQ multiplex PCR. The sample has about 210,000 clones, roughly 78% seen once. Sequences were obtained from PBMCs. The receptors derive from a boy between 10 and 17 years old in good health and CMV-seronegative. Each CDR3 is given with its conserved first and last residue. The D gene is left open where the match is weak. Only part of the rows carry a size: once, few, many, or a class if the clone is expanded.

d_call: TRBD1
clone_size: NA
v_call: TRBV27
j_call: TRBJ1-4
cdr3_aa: CASSLAPLQGGTEKLFF
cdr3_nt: TGTGCCAGCAGTTTAGCCCCCTTACAGGGGGGGACTGAAAAACTGTTTTTT

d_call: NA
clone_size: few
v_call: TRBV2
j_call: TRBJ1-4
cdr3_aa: CASRYTATNEKLFF
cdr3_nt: TGTGCCAGCAGATATACAGCAACTAATGAAAAACTGTTTTTT

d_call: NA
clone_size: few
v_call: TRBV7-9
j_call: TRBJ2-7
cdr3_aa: CASSFEASYEQYF
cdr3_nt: TGTGCCAGCAGCTTTGAGGCCTCCTACGAGCAGTACTTC

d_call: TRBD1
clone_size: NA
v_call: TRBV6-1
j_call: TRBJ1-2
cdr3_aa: CASRMTGGADGYTF
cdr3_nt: TGTGCCAGCAGAATGACAGGGGGCGCCGACGGCTACACCTTC

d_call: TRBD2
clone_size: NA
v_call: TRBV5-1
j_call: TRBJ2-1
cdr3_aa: CASSLEGPSGSSEQFF
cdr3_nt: TGCGCCAGCAGCTTGGAAGGGCCTAGCGGGAGTAGTGAGCAGTTCTTC

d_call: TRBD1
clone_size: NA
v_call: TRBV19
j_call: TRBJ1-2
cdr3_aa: CASSVTGDGYTF
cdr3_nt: TGTGCCAGTAGTGTGACAGGGGATGGCTACACCTTC

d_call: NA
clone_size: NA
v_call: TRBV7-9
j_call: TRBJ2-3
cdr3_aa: CASSQRQSSTDTQYF
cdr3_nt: TGTGCCAGCAGCCAACGACAGAGTAGTACAGATACGCAGTATTTT

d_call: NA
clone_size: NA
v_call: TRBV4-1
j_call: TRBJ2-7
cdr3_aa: CASSQGLDAQGRQYF
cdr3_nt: TGCGCCAGCAGCCAAGGACTAGACGCACAAGGGCGGCAGTACTTC

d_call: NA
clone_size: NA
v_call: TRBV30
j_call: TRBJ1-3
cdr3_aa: CALHSSGNTIYF
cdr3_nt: TGTGCCCTACACAGCTCTGGAAACACCATATATTTT

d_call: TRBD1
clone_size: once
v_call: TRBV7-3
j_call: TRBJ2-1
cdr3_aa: CASSLTGGGLYEQFF
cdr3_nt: TGTGCCAGCAGCTTAACAGGGGGCGGGTTATATGAGCAGTTCTTC

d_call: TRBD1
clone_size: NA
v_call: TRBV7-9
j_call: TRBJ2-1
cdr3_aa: CASSPVRGRTYNEQFF
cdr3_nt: TGTGCCAGCAGCCCAGTGAGGGGGCGAACCTACAATGAGCAGTTCTTC

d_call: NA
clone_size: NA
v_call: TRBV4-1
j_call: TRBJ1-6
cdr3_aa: CASSQQTTGIFNSPLHF
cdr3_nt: TGCGCCAGCAGCCAACAAACCACCGGGATCTTCAATTCACCCCTCCACTTT

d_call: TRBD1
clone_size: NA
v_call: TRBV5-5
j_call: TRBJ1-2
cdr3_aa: CASSRQGTGGGYTF
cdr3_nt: TGTGCCAGCAGTCGACAAGGGACAGGGGGTGGCTACACCTTC

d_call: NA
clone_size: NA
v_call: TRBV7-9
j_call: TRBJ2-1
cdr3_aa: CASSWVETGPYNEQFF
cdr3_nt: TGTGCCAGCAGCTGGGTAGAGACAGGTCCCTACAATGAGCAGTTCTTC

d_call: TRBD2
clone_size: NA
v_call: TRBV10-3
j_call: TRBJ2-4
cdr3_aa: CAISLAGGLAKNIQYF
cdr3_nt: TGTGCCATCAGCCTAGCGGGGGGACTAGCCAAAAACATTCAGTACTTC

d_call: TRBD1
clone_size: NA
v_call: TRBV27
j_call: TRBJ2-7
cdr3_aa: CASSLVSGDRGFSHEQYF
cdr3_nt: TGTGCCAGCAGTTTAGTGTCAGGTGACAGGGGTTTTTCCCACGAGCAGTACTTC

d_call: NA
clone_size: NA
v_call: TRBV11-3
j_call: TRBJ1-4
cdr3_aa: CASSLGGASNEKLFF
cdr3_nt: TGTGCCAGCAGCTTAGGTGGGGCGTCTAATGAAAAACTGTTTTTT

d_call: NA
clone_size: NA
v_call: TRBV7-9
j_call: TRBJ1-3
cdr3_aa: CASSYPGSLNTIYF
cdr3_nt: TGTGCCAGCAGCTACCCGGGGAGTCTAAACACCATATATTTT

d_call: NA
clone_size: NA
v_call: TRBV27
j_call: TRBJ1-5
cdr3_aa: CASSREFGPQHF
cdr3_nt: TGTGCCAGCAGTAGGGAGTTCGGGCCCCAGCATTTT

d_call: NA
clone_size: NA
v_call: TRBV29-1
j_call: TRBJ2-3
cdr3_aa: CSVSGVSSTDTQYF
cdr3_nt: TGCAGCGTTTCGGGAGTATCTAGCACAGATACGCAGTATTTT

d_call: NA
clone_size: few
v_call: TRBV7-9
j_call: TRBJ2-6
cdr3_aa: CSSSLASGSGANVLTF
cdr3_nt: TGTTCCAGCAGCTTAGCGTCGGGTTCTGGGGCCAACGTCCTGACTTTC

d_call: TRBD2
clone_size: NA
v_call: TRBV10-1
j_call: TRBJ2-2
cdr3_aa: CASSNLAGSHTGELFF
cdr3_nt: TGCGCCAGCTCAAATCTAGCGGGATCCCACACCGGGGAGCTGTTTTTT

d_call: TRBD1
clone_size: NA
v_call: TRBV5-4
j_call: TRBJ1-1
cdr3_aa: CASSLRGPTEAFF
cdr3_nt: TGTGCCAGCAGCTTGAGGGGGCCCACTGAAGCTTTCTTT

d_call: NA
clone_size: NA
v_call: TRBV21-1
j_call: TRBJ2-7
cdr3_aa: CASSKVTSGRYEQYF
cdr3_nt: TGTGCCAGCAGCAAAGTAACTAGCGGGAGGTACGAGCAGTACTTC

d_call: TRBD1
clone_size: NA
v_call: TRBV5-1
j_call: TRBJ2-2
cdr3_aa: CASSLINRRTGAYTGELFF
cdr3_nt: TGCGCCAGCAGCTTAATAAACCGGAGGACAGGGGCTTACACCGGGGAGCTGTTTTTT

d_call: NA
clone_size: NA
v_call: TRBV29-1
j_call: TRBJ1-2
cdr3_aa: CSVVQGSNYGYTF
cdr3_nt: TGCAGCGTTGTCCAGGGGTCGAACTATGGCTACACCTTC

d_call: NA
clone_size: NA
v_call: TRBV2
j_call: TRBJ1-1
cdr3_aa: CASSERGANTEAFF
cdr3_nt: TGTGCCAGCAGTGAAAGAGGAGCCAACACTGAAGCTTTCTTT

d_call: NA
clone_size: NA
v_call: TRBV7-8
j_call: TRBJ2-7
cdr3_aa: CASSLTRGTYYEQYF
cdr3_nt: TGTGCCAGCAGCTTGACAAGGGGCACATACTACGAGCAGTACTTC

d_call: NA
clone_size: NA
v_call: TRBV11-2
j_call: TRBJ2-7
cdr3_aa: CASSSLVIPYEQYF
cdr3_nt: TGTGCCAGCAGCTCACTAGTAATTCCCTACGAGCAGTACTTC

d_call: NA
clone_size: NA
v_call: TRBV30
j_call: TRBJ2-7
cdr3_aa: CAWSEQVSHEQYF
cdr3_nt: TGTGCCTGGAGTGAACAGGTTAGCCACGAGCAGTACTTC

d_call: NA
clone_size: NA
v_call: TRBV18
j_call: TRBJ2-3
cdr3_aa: CASSTNVLSTDTQYF
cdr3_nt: TGTGCCAGCTCCACGAACGTACTCAGCACAGATACGCAGTATTTT

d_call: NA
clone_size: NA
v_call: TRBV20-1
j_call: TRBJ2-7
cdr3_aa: CSARDSYEQYF
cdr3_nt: TGCAGTGCTAGAGATAGCTACGAGCAGTACTTC

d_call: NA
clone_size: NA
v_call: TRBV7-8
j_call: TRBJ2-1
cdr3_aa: CASSLGSDEQFF
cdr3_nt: TGTGCCAGCAGCTTAGGGTCGGATGAGCAGTTCTTC

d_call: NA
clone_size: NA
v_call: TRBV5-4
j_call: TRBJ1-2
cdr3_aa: CASSLDLNRGYTF
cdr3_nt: TGTGCCAGCAGCTTGGACCTTAACAGGGGCTACACCTTC

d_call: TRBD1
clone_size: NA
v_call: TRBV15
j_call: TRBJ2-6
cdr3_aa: CAAGTVTSGANVLTF
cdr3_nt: TGTGCCGCTGGGACAGTAACCTCTGGGGCCAACGTCCTGACTTTC

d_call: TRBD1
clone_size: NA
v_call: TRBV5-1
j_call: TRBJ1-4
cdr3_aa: CASSLSGTDRKKLFF
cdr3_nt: TGCGCCAGCAGCTTGTCGGGGACAGATCGGAAAAAACTGTTTTTT

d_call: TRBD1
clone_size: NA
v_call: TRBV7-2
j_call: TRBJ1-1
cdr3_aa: CASSSDRYTEAFF
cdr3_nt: TGTGCCAGCAGCTCGGACAGGTACACTGAAGCTTTCTTT

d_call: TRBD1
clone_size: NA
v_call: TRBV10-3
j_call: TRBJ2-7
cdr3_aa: CAISETGGAYEQYF
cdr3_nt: TGTGCCATCAGTGAGACAGGGGGCGCCTACGAGCAGTACTTC

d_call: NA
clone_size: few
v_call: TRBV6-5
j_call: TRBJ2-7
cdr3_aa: CATSDRSINYEQYF
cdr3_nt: TGTGCCACCAGTGACAGGTCCATAAACTACGAGCAGTACTTC

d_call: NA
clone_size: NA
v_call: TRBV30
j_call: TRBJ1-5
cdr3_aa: CAFGQKGYYNQPQHF
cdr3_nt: TGTGCCTTCGGACAGAAAGGGTATTACAATCAGCCCCAGCATTTT

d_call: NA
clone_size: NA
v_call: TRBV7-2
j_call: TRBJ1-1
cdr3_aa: CASSLGGGRLNTEAFF
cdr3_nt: TGTGCCAGCAGCTTAGGCGGGGGTCGACTGAACACTGAAGCTTTCTTT

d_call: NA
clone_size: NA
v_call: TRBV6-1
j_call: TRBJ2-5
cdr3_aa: CASRTGDQEAETQYF
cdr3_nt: TGTGCCAGCAGAACGGGAGACCAAGAGGCTGAGACCCAGTACTTC

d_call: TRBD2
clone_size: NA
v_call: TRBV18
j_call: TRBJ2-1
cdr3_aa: CASSPPGTSGSSYNEQFF
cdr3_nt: TGTGCCAGCTCACCACCGGGTACTAGCGGGAGCTCCTACAATGAGCAGTTCTTC

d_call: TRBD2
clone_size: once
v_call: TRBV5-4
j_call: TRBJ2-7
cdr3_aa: CASSATSGRYEQYF
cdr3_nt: TGTGCCAGCAGCGCCACTAGCGGGCGTTACGAGCAGTACTTC

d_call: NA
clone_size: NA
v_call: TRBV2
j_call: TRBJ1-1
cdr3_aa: CASSEIGEATEAFF
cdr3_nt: TGTGCCAGCAGTGAAATCGGGGAAGCCACTGAAGCTTTCTTT

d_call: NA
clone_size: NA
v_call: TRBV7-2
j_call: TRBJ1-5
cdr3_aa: CASSLREVGQPQHF
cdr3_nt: TGTGCCAGCAGCTTAAGGGAGGTTGGACAGCCCCAGCATTTT